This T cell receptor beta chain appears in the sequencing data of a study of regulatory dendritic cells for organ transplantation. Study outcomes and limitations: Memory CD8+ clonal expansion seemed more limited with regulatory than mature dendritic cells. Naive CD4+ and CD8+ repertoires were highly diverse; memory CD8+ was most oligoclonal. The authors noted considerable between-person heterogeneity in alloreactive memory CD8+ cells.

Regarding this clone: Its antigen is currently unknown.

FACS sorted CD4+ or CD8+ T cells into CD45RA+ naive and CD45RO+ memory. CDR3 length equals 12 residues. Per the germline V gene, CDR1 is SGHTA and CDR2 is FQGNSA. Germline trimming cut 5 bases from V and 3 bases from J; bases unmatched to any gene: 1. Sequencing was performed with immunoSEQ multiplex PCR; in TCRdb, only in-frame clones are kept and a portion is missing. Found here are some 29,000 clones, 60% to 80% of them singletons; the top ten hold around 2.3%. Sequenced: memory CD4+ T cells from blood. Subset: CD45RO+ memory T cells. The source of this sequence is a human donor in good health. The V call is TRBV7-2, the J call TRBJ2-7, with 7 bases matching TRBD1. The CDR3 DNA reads TGTGCCAGCAGCCCAGGGGGCTACGAGCAGTACTTC. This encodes CASSPGGYEQYF.